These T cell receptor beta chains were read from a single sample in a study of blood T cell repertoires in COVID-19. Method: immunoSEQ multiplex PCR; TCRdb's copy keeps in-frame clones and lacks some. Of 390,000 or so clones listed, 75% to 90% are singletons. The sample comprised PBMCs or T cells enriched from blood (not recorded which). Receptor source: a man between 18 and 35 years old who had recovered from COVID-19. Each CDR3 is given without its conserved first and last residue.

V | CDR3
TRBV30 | AWSTGLAGGYEQF
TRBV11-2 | ASSTDGIHSGNTIY
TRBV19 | ASSIGGNSYEQY
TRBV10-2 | ASSSSGRAYEQY
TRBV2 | ATGQSGYT
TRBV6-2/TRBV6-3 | ASSPLLAGGHEQF
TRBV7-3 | ASSFGGAADTQY
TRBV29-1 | SGAGDTDTQY
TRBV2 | ASGGRQVKETQY
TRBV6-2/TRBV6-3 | ASSYSTDTGELF
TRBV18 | ASSPPNGDGNEQF
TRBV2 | ASTGWDNQPQH
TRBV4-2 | ASSRLGGATNEKLF
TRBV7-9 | ASSSRRGDYGYT
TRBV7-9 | ASSRTGENTIY
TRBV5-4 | ASRSVQGNNEQF
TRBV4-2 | ASSPGGGLAGRNEQF
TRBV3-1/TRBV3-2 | ASSQLGGTQY
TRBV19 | ASSTSGRYGYT
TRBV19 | ASRSLAVGTGELF
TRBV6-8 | ASSYRDRVFPRGSGANVLT
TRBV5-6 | ASSLRPLGPYEQY
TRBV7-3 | ASSLGTSGIGEQF
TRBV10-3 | AISDRTGKNEQF
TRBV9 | ASSVRSSDTQY
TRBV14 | ASSQQGFPNIQY
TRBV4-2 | ASSQDYGLLYYEQY